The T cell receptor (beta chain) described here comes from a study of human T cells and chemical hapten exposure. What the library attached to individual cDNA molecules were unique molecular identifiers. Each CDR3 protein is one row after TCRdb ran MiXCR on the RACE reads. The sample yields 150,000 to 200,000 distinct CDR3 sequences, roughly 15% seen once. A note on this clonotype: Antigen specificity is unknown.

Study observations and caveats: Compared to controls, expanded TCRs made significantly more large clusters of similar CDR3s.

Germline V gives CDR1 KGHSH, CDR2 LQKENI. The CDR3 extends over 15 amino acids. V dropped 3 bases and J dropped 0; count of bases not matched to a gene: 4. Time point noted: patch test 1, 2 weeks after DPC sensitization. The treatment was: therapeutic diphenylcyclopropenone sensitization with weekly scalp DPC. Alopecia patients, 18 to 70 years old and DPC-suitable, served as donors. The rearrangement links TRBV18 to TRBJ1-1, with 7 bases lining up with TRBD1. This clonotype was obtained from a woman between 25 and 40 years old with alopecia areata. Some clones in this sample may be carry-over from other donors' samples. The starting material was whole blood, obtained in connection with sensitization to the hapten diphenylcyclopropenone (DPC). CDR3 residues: CASSPWDRLNTEAFF. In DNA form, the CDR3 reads TGTGCCAGCTCACCTTGGGACAGATTGAACACTGAAGCTTTCTTT.